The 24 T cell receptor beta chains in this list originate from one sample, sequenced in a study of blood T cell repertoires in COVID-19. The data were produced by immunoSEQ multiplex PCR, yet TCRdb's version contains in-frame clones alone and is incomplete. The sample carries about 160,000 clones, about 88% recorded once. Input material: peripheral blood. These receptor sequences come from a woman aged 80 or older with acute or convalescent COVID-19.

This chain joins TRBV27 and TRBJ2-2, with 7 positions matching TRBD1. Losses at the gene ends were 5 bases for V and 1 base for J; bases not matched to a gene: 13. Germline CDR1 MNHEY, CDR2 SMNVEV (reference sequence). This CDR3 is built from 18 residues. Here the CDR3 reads CASSPIGQGDLNTGELFF. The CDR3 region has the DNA TGTGCCAGCAGTCCCATTGGTCAGGGGGACCTGAACACCGGGGAGCTGTTTTTT.

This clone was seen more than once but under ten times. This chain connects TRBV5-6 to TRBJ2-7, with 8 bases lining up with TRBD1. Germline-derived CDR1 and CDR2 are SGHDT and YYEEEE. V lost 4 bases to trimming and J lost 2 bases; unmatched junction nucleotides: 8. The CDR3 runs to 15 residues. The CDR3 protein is CASSEWTGITYEQYF. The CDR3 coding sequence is TGTGCCAGCAGCGAATGGACAGGGATCACCTACGAGCAGTACTTC.

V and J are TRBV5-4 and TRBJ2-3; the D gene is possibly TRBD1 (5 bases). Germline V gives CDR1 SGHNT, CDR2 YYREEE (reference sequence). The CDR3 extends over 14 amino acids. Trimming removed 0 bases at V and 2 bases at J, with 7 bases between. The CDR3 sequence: CASSLAGSTDTQYF. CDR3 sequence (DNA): TGTGCCAGCAGCTTGGCAGGGTCCACAGATACGCAGTATTTT.

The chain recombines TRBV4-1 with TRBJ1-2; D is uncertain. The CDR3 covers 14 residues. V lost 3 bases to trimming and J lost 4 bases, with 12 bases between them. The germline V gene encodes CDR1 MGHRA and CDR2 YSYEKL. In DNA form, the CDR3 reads TGCGCCAGCAGCCAGGAAGCGGCGACCTATGGCTACACCTTC. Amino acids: CASSQEAATYGYTF.

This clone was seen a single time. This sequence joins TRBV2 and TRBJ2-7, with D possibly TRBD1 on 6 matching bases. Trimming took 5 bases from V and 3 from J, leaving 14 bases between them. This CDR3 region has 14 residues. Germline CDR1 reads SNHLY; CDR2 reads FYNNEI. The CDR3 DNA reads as TGTGCCAGCAGTATCGGACAGATCCTCTACGAGCAGTACTTC. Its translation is CASSIGQILYEQYF.

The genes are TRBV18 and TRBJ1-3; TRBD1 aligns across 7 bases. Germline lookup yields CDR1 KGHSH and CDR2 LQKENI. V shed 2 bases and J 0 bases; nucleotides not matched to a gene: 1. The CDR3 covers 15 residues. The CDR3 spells CASSPGTDSGNTIYF. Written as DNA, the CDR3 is TGTGCCAGCTCACCAGGGACAGACTCTGGAAACACCATATATTTT.

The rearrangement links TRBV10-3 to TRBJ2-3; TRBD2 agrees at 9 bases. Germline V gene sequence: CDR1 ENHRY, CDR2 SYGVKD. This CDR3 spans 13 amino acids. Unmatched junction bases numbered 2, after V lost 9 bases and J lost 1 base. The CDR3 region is CAIRTSGTDTQYF. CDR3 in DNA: TGTGCCATACGGACTAGCGGCACAGATACGCAGTATTTT.

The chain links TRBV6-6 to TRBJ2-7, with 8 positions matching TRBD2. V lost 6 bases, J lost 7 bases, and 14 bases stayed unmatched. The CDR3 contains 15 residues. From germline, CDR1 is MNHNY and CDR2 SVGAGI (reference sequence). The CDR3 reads CASRAETSGTGEQYF. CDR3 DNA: TGTGCCAGCAGAGCAGAAACTAGCGGAACGGGGGAGCAGTACTTC.

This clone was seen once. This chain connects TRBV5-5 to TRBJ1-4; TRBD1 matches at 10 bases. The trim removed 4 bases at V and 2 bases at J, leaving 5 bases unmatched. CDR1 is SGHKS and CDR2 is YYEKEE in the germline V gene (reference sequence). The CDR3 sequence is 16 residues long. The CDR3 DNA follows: TGTGCCAGCAGCCGGGGGACAGGGGCTACTAATGAAAAACTGTTTTTT. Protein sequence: CASSRGTGATNEKLFF.

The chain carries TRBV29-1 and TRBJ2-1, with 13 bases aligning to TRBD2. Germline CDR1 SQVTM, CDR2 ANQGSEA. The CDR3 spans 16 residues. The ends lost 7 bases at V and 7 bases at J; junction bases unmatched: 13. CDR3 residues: CSGGGLAGRFRNEQFF. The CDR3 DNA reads TGCAGCGGAGGGGGACTAGCGGGACGTTTTAGGAATGAGCAGTTCTTC.

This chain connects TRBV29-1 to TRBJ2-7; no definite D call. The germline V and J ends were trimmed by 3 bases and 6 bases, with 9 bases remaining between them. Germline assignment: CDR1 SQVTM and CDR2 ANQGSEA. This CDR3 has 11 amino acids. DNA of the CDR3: TGCAGCGTTGAGTTGGCCTCCGAGCAGTACTTC. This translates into CSVELASEQYF.

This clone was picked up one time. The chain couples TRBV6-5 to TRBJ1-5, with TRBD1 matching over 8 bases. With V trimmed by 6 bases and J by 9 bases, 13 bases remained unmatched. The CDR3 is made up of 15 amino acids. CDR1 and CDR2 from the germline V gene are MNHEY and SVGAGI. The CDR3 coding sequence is TGTGCCAGCAGCAAAGGGAGACAGGGGATAGGGCCCCAGCATTTT. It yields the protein CASSKGRQGIGPQHF.

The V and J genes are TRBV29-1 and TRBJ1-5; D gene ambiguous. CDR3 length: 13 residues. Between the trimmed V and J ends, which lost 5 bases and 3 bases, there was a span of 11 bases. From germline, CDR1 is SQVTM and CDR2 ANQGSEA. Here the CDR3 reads CSVSQVANQPQHF. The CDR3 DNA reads TGCAGCGTTAGTCAGGTCGCCAATCAGCCCCAGCATTTT.

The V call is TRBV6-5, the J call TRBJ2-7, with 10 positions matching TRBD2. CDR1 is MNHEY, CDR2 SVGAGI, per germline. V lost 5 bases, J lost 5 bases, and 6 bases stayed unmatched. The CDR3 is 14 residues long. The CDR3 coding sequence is TGTGCCAGCAGTAAAACTAGCGGGATCAACGAGCAGTACTTC. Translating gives CASSKTSGINEQYF.

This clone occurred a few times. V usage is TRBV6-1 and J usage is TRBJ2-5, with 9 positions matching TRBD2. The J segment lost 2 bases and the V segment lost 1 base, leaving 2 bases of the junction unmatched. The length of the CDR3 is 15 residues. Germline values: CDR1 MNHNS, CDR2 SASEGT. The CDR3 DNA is TGTGCCAGCAGTGAAGGGCTAGCGGGACAAGAGACCCAGTACTTC. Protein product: CASSEGLAGQETQYF.

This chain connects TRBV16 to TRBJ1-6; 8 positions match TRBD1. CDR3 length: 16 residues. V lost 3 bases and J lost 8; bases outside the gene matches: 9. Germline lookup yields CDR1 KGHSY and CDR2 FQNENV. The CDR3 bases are TGTGCCAGCAGCCATGCCGACAGGGGTCGGGATTCACCCCTCCACTTT. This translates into CASSHADRGRDSPLHF.

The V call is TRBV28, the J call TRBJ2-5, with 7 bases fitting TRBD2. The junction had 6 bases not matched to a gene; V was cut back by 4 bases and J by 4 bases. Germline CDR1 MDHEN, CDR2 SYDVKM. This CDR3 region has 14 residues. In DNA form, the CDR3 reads TGTGCCAGCAGTTGGGGGGGTACGAGAGAGACCCAGTACTTC. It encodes CASSWGGTRETQYF.

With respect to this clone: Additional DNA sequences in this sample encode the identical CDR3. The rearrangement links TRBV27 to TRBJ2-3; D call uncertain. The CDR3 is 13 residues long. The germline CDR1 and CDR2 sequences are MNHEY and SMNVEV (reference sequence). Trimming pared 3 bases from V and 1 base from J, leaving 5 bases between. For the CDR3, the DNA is TGTGCCAGCAGTTTGACTCGCACAGATACGCAGTATTTT. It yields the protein CASSLTRTDTQYF.

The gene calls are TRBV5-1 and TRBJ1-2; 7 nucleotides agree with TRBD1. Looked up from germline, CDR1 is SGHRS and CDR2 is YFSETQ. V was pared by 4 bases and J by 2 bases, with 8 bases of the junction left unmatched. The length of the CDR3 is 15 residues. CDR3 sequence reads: CASSDRDRKNYGYTF. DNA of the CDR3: TGCGCCAGCAGCGACCGGGACAGAAAAAACTATGGCTACACCTTC.

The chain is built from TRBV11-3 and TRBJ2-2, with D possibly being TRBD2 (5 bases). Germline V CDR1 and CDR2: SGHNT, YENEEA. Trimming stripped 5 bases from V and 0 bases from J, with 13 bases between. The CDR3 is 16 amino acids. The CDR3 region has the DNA TGTGCCAGCAGCCCCGTAAGCGGACCGAACACCGGGGAGCTGTTTTTT. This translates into CASSPVSGPNTGELFF.

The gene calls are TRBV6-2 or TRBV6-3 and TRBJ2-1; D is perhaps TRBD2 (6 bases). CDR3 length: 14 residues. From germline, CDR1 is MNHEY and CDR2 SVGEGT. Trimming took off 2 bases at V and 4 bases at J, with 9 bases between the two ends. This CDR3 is CASSYGRGYNEQFF. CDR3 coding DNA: TGTGCCAGCAGTTACGGGCGGGGTTACAATGAGCAGTTCTTC.

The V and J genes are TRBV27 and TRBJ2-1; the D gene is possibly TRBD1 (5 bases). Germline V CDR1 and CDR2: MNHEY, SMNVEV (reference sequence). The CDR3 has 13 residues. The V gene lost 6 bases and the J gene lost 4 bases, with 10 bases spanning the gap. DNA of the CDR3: TGTGCCAGCAGACCGACAGTTTACAATGAGCAGTTCTTC. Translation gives CASRPTVYNEQFF.

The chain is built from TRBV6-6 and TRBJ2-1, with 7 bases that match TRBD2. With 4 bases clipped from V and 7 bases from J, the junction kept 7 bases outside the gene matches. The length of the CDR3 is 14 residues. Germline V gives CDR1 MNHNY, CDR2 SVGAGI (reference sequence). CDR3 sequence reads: CASSSPREENEQFF. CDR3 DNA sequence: TGTGCCAGCAGTTCCCCCCGGGAGGAAAATGAGCAGTTCTTC.

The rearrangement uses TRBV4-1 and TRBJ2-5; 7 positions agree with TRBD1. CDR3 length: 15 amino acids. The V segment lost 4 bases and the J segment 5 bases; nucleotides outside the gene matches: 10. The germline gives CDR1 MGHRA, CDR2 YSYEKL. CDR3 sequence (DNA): TGCGCCAGCAGCCGAGGAAGCCAGGGGGAGGAGACCCAGTACTTC. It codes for CASSRGSQGEETQYF.